These T cell receptor beta chains were read from a single sample in a study of T cell changes during pregnancy in multiple sclerosis. Repertoires were generated with immunoSEQ multiplex PCR, while TCRdb's copy carries only in-frame clones and drops some. Altogether tens of thousands of clones are present, around 93% being singletons, with the ten largest covering roughly 0.76%. The source material was CD4+ T cells from peripheral blood mononuclear cells, sampled in the first trimester of pregnancy. Source of these receptors: a female donor with multiple sclerosis, enrolled in a pregnancy study. The CDR3 runs from the conserved cysteine through the conserved F or W. Each record gives: V gene, CDR3 protein.

TRBV10-3,CAISEQNEKLFF
TRBV10-3,CAISGGGRATGYTF
TRBV10-3,CATKGQSNYGYTF
TRBV5-1,CASTPARGSYEQYF
TRBV7-2,CASSRGGSGYNEQFF
TRBV7-9,CASSPGGDPSYEQYF
TRBV13,CASSLEPSFQVEQFF
TRBV7-3,CASSSGLAGGQETQYF
TRBV7-2,CASSLAGGRTDTQYF
TRBV7-2,CASSPRRQGNYGYTF